The T cell receptor (beta chain) under discussion was sequenced for a study of radiation and T cells in renal cell carcinoma. The study's findings and limits: Dominant CDR3 motifs occupied more repertoire in irradiated than control tumors.

Clones were read by immunoSEQ multiplex PCR, and TCRdb kept only the in-frame ones, dropping some. In the table there are about 8,400 clones, roughly 66% of which are singletons. V lost 0 bases and J lost 6, with 14 bases in between. Germline-derived CDR1 and CDR2 are SGHNT and YYREEE (reference sequence). The CDR3 sequence is 15 residues long. Treatment denoted: treatment-naive control, cytoreductive nephrectomy. Control samples are tumors resected by cytoreductive nephrectomy without prior radiation. A few counts support this clone. Its antigen is still unknown. The sequencing used tumor tissue, collected from a patient whose treatment was nephrectomy without radiotherapy. The TCR sequence derives from a man aged 55 to 69 with renal cell carcinoma. V usage is TRBV5-4 and J usage is TRBJ2-3, with D tentatively TRBD2 (6 bases). CDR3 loop: CASSLGLERADTQYF. The CDR3 DNA sequence: TGTGCCAGCAGCTTGGGACTAGAGAGGGCCGATACGCAGTATTTT.